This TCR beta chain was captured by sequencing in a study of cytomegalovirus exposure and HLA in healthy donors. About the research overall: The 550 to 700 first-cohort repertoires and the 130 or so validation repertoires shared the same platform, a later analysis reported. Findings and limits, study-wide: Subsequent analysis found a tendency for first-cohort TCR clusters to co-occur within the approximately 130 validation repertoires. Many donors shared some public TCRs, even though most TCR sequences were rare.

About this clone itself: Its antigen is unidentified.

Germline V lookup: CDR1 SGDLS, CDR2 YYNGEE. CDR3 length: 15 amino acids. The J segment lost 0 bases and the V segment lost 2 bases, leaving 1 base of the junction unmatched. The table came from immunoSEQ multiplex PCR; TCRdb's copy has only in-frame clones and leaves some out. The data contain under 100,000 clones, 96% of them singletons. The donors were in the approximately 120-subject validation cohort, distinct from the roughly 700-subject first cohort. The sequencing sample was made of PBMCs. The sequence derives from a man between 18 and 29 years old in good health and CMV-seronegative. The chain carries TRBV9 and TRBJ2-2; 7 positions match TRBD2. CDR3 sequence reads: CASSVSGTNTGELFF. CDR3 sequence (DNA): TGTGCCAGCAGCGTCAGCGGGACGAACACCGGGGAGCTGTTTTTT.